This T cell receptor (beta chain) came from a study of identical twins (dated by TCRdb to 2016 to 2018). Study-wide context: TCR alpha and beta repertoires from monozygotic twins, unrelated adults of various ages and cord blood were deep-sequenced to test whether fetal clonotypes persist. To rule out contamination, replicate twin experiments were performed at different times with different library preparation protocols.

Only healthy Caucasian donors were included. Three pairs of female monozygotic twins, all aged about 18 to 29 years, were included in the twin cohort. Peripheral blood mononuclear cells were the source from which RNA for the TCR libraries was isolated. Library generation was performed with 5' RACE. Sequencing was carried out with an Illumina HiSeq 2000. Template switching added a universal primer binding site, and the final cDNA carried a unique molecular identifier that allowed TCR cDNA molecules to be counted accurately. First-strand cDNA for TCR alpha and beta chains was synthesized from specific primers in the conserved constant-segment region. To control for contamination, every cDNA library carried two barcodes: a SMART-Mk sample barcode plus Illumina barcodes. TruSeq adapter sequences along with Illumina sample barcodes were introduced in two successive PCR steps. The Illumina HiSeq platform was used with custom primers to sequence TCR alpha and beta cDNA libraries. The source study handled its data this way. Raw reads were processed with MiGEC to extract unique molecular identifiers, and MiXCR was used to determine CDR3 positions. Recombination models were inferred per individual with the repgenHMM and IGoR tools using an EM algorithm. The tcR package in R was used for shared clonotype analysis, with sharing normalized by the product of cloneset sizes. Out-of-frame nonproductive sequences were analyzed to study raw recombination free of thymic and clonal selection effects. TCRdb reprocessed the public reads (quality trimming at Q25 with fastp, clone calling with MiXCR) and kept in-frame beta chains. Every distinct CDR3 protein forms one entry, paired with its most common genes and DNA. The V and J calls, along with clone size, are taken from TCRdb and not from the paper's own processing. The sample table contains 700,000 or so distinct CDR3 sequences; only one count was recorded for roughly 20% of them. Clones ranked in the top ten supply 4.3% of the sample.

Beyond this particular receptor, the publication reports: Recombination models systematically underestimated out-of-frame TCR alpha sharing in monozygotic twins but agreed with sharing between unrelated individuals. Fewer insertions were carried by abundant cord blood beta clonotypes; a weaker similar trend was observed in young adult naive repertoires, while no such trend was observed in memory repertoires. Out-of-frame TCR alpha sequences shared between twins showed an excess of low generation-probability sequences compared with coincidental sharing between unrelated individuals. A weaker excess of twin sharing was found in beta out-of-frame sequences because the signal-to-noise ratio was lowered by fewer shared sequences. Because the same donors could not be followed over many years, conclusions were based on cross-sectional statistical analysis. Zero-insertion analyses could be partly confounded by invariant T cells such as MAIT and iNKT, though diverse VJ usage argued against such confounding for most clonotypes.

Its CDR3 holds 14 amino acids, cysteine through phenylalanine. The read is trimmed to its CDR3 DNA, 42 bases read in frame from base 1. V sheds 6 bases and J sheds 2 bases, leaving 11 bases between their ends. For CDR1 and CDR2, the germline V gene lists MNHEY and SVGEGT. This clonotype has only a few counts. It has no known antigen specificity. Within one base of it there is no much larger clone, and no base qualities were kept. These data were likewise used in another study, on T cells expressing NK-cell markers. Reported in the second study: Eight or nine donors provided sorted CD3+CD56+NKG2C+, CD3+CD56+NKG2C- and CD3+CD56-NKG2C+ T-cell subsets, whose TCR beta-chain repertoires were profiled. Of the eight sequenced donors, seven were found to be HCMV-seropositive and one was found to be HCMV-seronegative. To restrict sorting to alphabetaTCR-expressing T cells, an anti-gammadeltaTCR antibody was added in several experiments. In five to seven donors, the dominant CD3+CD56+NKG2C+ clonotypes were among the top 10 CD8+ clonotypes and accounted for roughly 1.0-7.0% of CD8+ T cells. Those dominant clonotypes were again the most abundant among CD3+CD56-NKG2C+ cells in a few donors, at about 28.3-65%. Whether the expanded NKG2C-expressing T cell clones were specific for HCMV antigens remained unclear. The eight sequenced donors were randomly selected healthy volunteers, three men and five women. A commercial ELISA kit detecting HCMV-specific IgG in serum was used to determine HCMV serostatus. For several donors, bulk peripheral blood T-cell repertoires were also sequenced from unsorted PBMC. Reads were demultiplexed and grouped by UMI with MIGEC, and clonotypes were assembled and quantified with MiTCR. To remove erroneous sequences, TCR cDNA sequences were retained only when supported by two or more reads. The tcR package was used for downstream repertoire analysis, and clonotypes were matched between fractions using CDR3 nucleotide sequence together with V segment. Antigen specificity was annotated against VDJdb with VDJmatch, allowing one amino acid substitution in CDR3.

This clonotype originated in a young woman in good health. Input material: PBMCs. Here the chain combines TRBV6-2 or TRBV6-3 and TRBJ2-1; TRBD2 is perhaps the D gene, given 7 matching bases. The nucleotide sequence is given as TGTGCCAGCAGCCAGGGGAGGGCCTACAATGAGCAGTTCTTC. Protein translation: CASSQGRAYNEQFF.